The present entry profiles one T cell receptor (beta chain) with its context. In the study's own analysis: The authors estimated nucleated cell counts from reference gene primer amplification. Libraries were prepared by immunoSEQ multiplex PCR; TCRdb keeps only in-frame clonotypes and omits some of them. V and J calls and clone size are copied from that table; D and trimming were computed from the DNA. The sample includes about 150,000 clones, 79% seen only once; the top ten take about 8.6%. This record comes from a study of blood T cell repertoires in COVID-19. Study background: Sample material is recorded as cDNA or gDNA derived from T cells, B-cell-depleted T cells, or PBMCs.

The clonotype was recovered from a man aged 50-60 years with active or convalescent COVID-19. The sample comprised peripheral blood.

The CDR3 is CASSASGGIRNEQFF. CDR3 nucleotides: TGTGCCAGCAGCGCCAGCGGGGGGATCCGGAATGAGCAGTTCTTC. The genes are TRBV9 and TRBJ2-1, with 9 bases that match TRBD2. The length of the CDR3 is 15 residues. Germline CDR1 is SGDLS and CDR2 is YYNGEE. The ends lost 3 bases at V and 7 bases at J; junction bases unmatched: 8. The full variable domain, its missing parts supplied by reference TRBV9 and TRBJ2-1, is DSGVTQTPKHLITATGQRVTLRCSPRSGDLSVYWYQQSLDQGLQFLIQYYNGEERAKGNILERFSAQQFPDLHSELNLSSLELGDSALYFCASSASGGIRNEQFFGPGTRLTVL.